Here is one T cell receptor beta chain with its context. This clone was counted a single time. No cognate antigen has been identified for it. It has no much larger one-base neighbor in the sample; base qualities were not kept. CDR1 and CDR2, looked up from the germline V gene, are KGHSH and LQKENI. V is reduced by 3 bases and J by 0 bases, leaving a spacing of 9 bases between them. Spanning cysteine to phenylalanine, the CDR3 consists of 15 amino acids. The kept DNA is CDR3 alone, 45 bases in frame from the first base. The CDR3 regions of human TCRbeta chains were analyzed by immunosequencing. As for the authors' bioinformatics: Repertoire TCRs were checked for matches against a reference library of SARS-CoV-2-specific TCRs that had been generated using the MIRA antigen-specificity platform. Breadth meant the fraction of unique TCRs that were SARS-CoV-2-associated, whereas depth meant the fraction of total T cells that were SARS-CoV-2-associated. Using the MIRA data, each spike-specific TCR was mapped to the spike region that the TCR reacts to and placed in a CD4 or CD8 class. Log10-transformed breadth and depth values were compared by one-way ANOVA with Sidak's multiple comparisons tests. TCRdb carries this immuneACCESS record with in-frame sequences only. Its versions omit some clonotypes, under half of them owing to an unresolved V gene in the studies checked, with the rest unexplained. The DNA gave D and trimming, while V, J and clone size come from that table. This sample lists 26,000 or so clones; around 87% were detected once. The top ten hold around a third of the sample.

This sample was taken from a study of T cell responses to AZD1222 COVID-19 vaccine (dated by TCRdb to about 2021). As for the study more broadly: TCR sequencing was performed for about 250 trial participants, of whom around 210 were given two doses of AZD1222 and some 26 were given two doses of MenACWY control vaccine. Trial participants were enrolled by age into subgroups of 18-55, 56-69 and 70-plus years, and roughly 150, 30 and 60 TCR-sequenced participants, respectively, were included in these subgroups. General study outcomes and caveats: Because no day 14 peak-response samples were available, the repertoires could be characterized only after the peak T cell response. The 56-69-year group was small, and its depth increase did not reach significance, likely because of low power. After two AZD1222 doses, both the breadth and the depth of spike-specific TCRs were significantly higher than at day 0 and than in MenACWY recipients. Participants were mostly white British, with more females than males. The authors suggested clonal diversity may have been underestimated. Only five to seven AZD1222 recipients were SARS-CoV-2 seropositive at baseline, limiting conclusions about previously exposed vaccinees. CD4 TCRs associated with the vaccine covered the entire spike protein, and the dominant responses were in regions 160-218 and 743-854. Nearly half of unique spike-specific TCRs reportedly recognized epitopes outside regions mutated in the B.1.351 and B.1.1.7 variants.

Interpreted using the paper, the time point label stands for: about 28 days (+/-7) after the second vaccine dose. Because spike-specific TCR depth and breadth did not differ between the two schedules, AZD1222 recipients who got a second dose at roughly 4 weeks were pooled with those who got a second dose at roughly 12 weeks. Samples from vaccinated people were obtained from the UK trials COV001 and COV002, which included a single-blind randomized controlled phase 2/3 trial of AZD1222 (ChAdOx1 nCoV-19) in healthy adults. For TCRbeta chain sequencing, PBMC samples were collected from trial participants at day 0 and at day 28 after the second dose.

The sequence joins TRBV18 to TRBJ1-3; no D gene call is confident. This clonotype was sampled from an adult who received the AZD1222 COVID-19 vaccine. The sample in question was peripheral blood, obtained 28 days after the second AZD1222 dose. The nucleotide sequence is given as TGTGCCAGCTCACCCAGCGCCGTCTCTGGAAACACCATATATTTT. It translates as CASSPSAVSGNTIYF.